This entry is about one T cell receptor beta chain. Generated by immunoSEQ multiplex PCR, the TCRdb table keeps only in-frame clones and is missing some. The sample comprises about 320,000 clones, 65% to 90% of which are singletons, and around 7.2% rests with the top ten. This sample is part of a study of blood T cell repertoires in COVID-19. Whole-study context: Researchers got acute and convalescent COVID-19 samples from the United States, Italy and Spain. Sources were T cells, B-cell-depleted T cells, or PBMCs; the material itself was cDNA or gDNA.

Germline assignment: CDR1 SNHLY and CDR2 FYNNEI. The V end was cut by 7 bases, the J end by 5 bases, with 12 bases between. This CDR3 is 12 amino acids long. This chain joins TRBV2 and TRBJ2-7; D unclear. Sample: peripheral blood. This sequence was found in a human donor in a cohort sampled during active COVID-19. The CDR3 is CASTGSPHEQYF. The CDR3 DNA follows: TGTGCCAGCACAGGCAGCCCCCACGAGCAGTACTTC.